Listed below are T cell receptor beta chains from one sample, sequenced in a study of blood T cell repertoires in COVID-19. Repertoires were generated with immunoSEQ multiplex PCR, while TCRdb's copy carries only in-frame clones and drops some. This table has around 30,000 clones, about 85% appearing once. The sequenced material came from peripheral blood. The receptor source for this set is an older woman with active COVID-19. Each CDR3 is given without its conserved first and last residue.

TRBV6-6,TRBJ1-2,ASSYRVDGYT
TRBV2,TRBJ2-1,ASSDEPRTANEQF
TRBV27,TRBJ2-3,ASRPAGGPIDTQY
TRBV24-1,TRBJ2-2,ATSDPRGPGTGELF
TRBV7-3,TRBJ1-1,ASSPPGRGSKGTEAF
TRBV28,TRBJ2-7,ASRVGLDSSYEQY
TRBV5-1,TRBJ2-5,ASSLGRTQETQY
TRBV20-1,TRBJ1-5,SASPPGGNQPQH
TRBV3-1/TRBV3-2,TRBJ2-7,ASSQEGQTYEQY
TRBV5-1,TRBJ2-3,ASSHGNQGGADTQY
TRBV23-1,TRBJ2-2,ASSQSGLLGELF
TRBV5-1,TRBJ1-1,ASSLVTGVGEKTEAF
TRBV11-3,TRBJ2-3,ASSLGTGASTDTQY
TRBV6-5,TRBJ2-7,ASSRSGRSSYEQY
TRBV24-1,TRBJ1-2,ATSDPDRGQGYT
TRBV19,TRBJ2-2,ASRGTGIAGELF
TRBV7-2,TRBJ2-1,ASSLEGQGRF
TRBV28,TRBJ2-2,ASSLNAGRTGELF
TRBV10-1,TRBJ2-1,ASSDGSGRENEQF
TRBV7-2,TRBJ1-4,ASSLDRDEKLF
TRBV9,TRBJ2-1,ASSVGGRSYNEQF
TRBV3-1/TRBV3-2,TRBJ1-2,ASRTTSRDYGYA